The clone carrying this T cell receptor beta chain was observed once. No antigen is known for it. Sequencing was performed with immunoSEQ multiplex PCR; in TCRdb, only in-frame clones are kept and a portion is missing. The data contain around 150,000 clones, around 90% of them singletons. The germline gives CDR1 SGDLS, CDR2 YYNGEE. Trimming cost V 4 bases and J 0 bases, with 11 bases left between them. The CDR3 sequence is 14 residues long. These data are taken from a study of T cell responses to AZD1222 COVID-19 vaccine. Findings and caveats of the study: The number of AZD1222 recipients seropositive at baseline was only five or six.

The gene calls are TRBV9 and TRBJ2-7, with D possibly being TRBD1 or TRBD2 (5 bases each). The material was peripheral blood, obtained on day 0 of AZD1222 vaccination. The TCR sequence derives from an adult in good health. Here the CDR3 DNA reads TGTGCCAGCAGCCCCGGGACCCACTCCTACGAGCAGTACTTC. Amino acids: CASSPGTHSYEQYF.